The 24 T cell receptor beta chains below all came from one sample that was sequenced in a study of blood T cell repertoires in COVID-19. Data came from immunoSEQ multiplex PCR; TCRdb stores just in-frame clones and leaves some out. The repertoire holds around 280,000 clones, around 88% seen once, with 6% to 7% in the top ten. The sequenced sample consisted of PBMCs or T cells enriched from blood (not recorded which). These receptor sequences come from a woman aged 40 to 50 who had recovered from COVID-19.

This clone showed up just a few times. This specimen includes other DNA sequences encoding the same CDR3. The V call is TRBV9, the J call TRBJ2-7; the match to TRBD2 covers 13 bases. V dropped 0 bases and J dropped 6; count of bases not matched to a gene: 0. Looked up from germline, CDR1 is SGDLS and CDR2 is YYNGEE. The CDR3 covers 14 residues. CDR3 loop: CASSVGLAGGEQYF. CDR3 DNA sequence: TGTGCCAGCAGCGTAGGACTAGCGGGAGGCGAGCAGTACTTC.

This chain links TRBV6-5 with TRBJ2-2; TRBD1 aligns across 9 bases. In germline, CDR1 is MNHEY, CDR2 SVGAGI. J was trimmed by 7 bases and V by 5 bases; bases with no gene match: 8. The CDR3 has 15 amino acids. The CDR3 protein is CASSKTGGSGGELFF. CDR3 in DNA: TGTGCCAGCAGTAAAACAGGGGGCTCGGGCGGGGAGCTGTTTTTT.

V is TRBV3-1 (or the pseudogene TRBV3-2) and J is TRBJ1-2; D not certain. CDR3 length: 13 residues. V lost 5 bases and J 4 bases, leaving 11 bases between the germline ends. Per germline, CDR1 LGHDT and CDR2 YNNKEL (reference sequence). CDR3 coding DNA: TGTGCCAGCAGCAAAGGCACAGTCTATGGCTACACCTTC. Amino acids: CASSKGTVYGYTF.

This chain links TRBV7-6 with TRBJ1-6; no clear D gene. Looked up from germline, CDR1 is SGHVS and CDR2 is FNYEAQ. The V and J ends lost 5 bases and 0 bases respectively, with 11 bases between them. The CDR3 loop spans 16 amino acids. The CDR3 bases are TGTGCCAGCAGCCCCCAGGCTGGCTCCTATAATTCACCCCTCCACTTT. Protein product: CASSPQAGSYNSPLHF.

The chain combines TRBV16 with TRBJ1-5; D may be TRBD1 (5 bases). Germline V gene data show CDR1 as KGHSY and CDR2 as FQNENV. The CDR3 has 16 amino acids. V dropped 0 bases and J dropped 0 bases, with 9 bases sitting between them. CDR3 sequence: CASSQSKQVSNQPQHF. CDR3 DNA sequence: TGTGCCAGCAGCCAATCGAAACAGGTTAGCAATCAGCCCCAGCATTTT.

The J gene is TRBJ2-3, the V gene TRBV5-1; 11 bases line up with TRBD2. Trimming took 7 bases from V and 4 from J; bases not matched to a gene: 8. CDR3 size: 15 residues. In germline, CDR1 is SGHRS, CDR2 YFSETQ. For the CDR3, the DNA is TGCGCCAGCTCGCTAGCGGGAGGTGTCGCAGATACGCAGTATTTT. This gives the protein CASSLAGGVADTQYF.

V is TRBV28 and J is TRBJ1-1, with D tentatively TRBD1 (6 bases). There are 14 residues in the CDR3. Germline V gene sequence: CDR1 MDHEN, CDR2 SYDVKM. V shed 5 bases and J shed 6 bases, with 16 bases lying between them. The CDR3 DNA reads as TGTGCCAGCAGTCGATCAGGGGTCACCCCTGAAGCTTTCTTT. Translating it yields CASSRSGVTPEAFF.

J is TRBJ2-7 and V is TRBV18, with TRBD2 matching over 8 bases. The CDR3 loop spans 16 amino acids. The V segment lost 6 bases and the J segment 4 bases; nucleotides outside the gene matches: 14. The germline V gene has CDR1 KGHSH and CDR2 LQKENI. The CDR3 DNA follows: TGTGCCAGCTCCCCTAGTAAGGTAGCGGGACTTTACGAGCAGTACTTC. Encoded protein: CASSPSKVAGLYEQYF.

The chain links TRBV11-2 to TRBJ2-2, with D perhaps TRBD2 (6 bases). Trimming removed 3 bases at V and 4 bases at J, with 9 bases between. Germline V CDR1 and CDR2: SGHAT, FQNNGV. This CDR3 is 14 amino acids long. CDR3 sequence (DNA): TGTGCCAGCAGCTTCACTAGCATCACCGGGGAGCTGTTTTTT. Protein sequence: CASSFTSITGELFF.

DNA of the CDR3: TGCAGCGTTACACGGACCGTCCGGGGAGATACGCAGTATTTT. Its protein product is CSVTRTVRGDTQYF. This chain links TRBV29-1 with TRBJ2-3; TRBD2 is a possible D gene (5 bases). Germline-derived CDR1 and CDR2 are SQVTM and ANQGSEA. V lost 5 bases to trimming and J lost 5 bases, with 17 bases between them. This CDR3 spans 14 amino acids.

This clone was found once. The chain carries TRBV6-2 or TRBV6-3 and TRBJ2-2; TRBD2 matches 9 bases. V trimming: 2 bases; J trimming: 7 bases; junction bases outside the gene matches: 8. The CDR3 sequence is 16 residues long. Looked up from germline, CDR1 is MNHEY and CDR2 is SVGEGT. In nucleotides, the CDR3 is TGTGCCAGCAGTTACCCTGCGGGAGGGCAAATCGGGGAGCTGTTTTTT. Translated, it gives CASSYPAGGQIGELFF.

The CDR3 protein is CASSLAGGVTEAFF. The CDR3 coding sequence is TGTGCCAGCAGCTTAGCAGGGGGTGTCACTGAAGCTTTCTTT. The chain recombines TRBV7-2 with TRBJ1-1; perhaps TRBD1 as D (6 bases). V shed 0 bases and J shed 4 bases, with 9 bases lying between them. This CDR3 region has 14 residues. Germline values: CDR1 SGHTA, CDR2 FQGNSA.

The chain links TRBV6-2 or TRBV6-3 to TRBJ1-5; 12 bases align to TRBD1. Germline loops: CDR1 MNHEY, CDR2 SVGEGT. Germline trimming cut 2 bases from V and 7 bases from J; bases unmatched to any gene: 3. The CDR3 runs 15 residues. DNA of the CDR3: TGTGCCAGCAGTTACGGGGGGACAGGGGGCCAGCCCCAGCATTTT. Translating gives CASSYGGTGGQPQHF.

The chain is built from TRBV7-8 and TRBJ2-7; a weak D match, TRBD2 (6 bases). This CDR3 comprises 14 residues. Per the germline V gene, CDR1 is SGHVS and CDR2 is FQNEAQ. V lost 5 bases to trimming and J lost 3 bases, with 14 bases between them. For the CDR3, the DNA is TGTGCCAGCAGCACCCGACTAGGGGACTACGAGCAGTACTTC. Amino acids: CASSTRLGDYEQYF.

The chain links TRBV6-6 to TRBJ1-3; 11 nucleotides line up with TRBD1. The CDR3 loop spans 16 amino acids. The germline gives CDR1 MNHNY, CDR2 SVGAGI (reference sequence). V lost 4 bases to trimming and J lost 9 bases; unmatched junction nucleotides: 11. The chain's CDR3 is CASSLPRTGGRVTIYF. The CDR3 bases are TGTGCCAGCAGTTTACCGAGGACAGGGGGCAGGGTCACCATATATTTT.

The J gene is TRBJ2-7, the V gene TRBV5-1, with TRBD1 matching 8 bases. This CDR3 has 12 residues. Looked up from germline, CDR1 is SGHRS and CDR2 is YFSETQ. The V segment lost 4 bases and the J segment 5 bases; nucleotides outside the gene matches: 2. The CDR3 reads CASSGQGDEQYF. In DNA form, the CDR3 reads TGCGCCAGCAGCGGACAGGGTGACGAGCAGTACTTC.

The gene calls are TRBV5-1 and TRBJ1-5; D remains ambiguous. Trimming stripped 7 bases from V and 1 base from J, with 9 bases between. Germline V gives CDR1 SGHRS, CDR2 YFSETQ. This CDR3 is built from 13 residues. CDR3 in DNA: TGCGCCAGCCACCGGGGAAGCAATCAGCCCCAGCATTTT. Amino acid sequence: CASHRGSNQPQHF.

J is TRBJ1-5 and V is TRBV12-3 or TRBV12-4; TRBD1 might be the D (5 bases). CDR3 length: 13 amino acids. Trimming removed 3 bases at V and 5 bases at J, with 8 bases between. The CDR3 DNA reads TGTGCCAGCAGTTTGACAGCACATCAGCCCCAGCATTTT. It specifies CASSLTAHQPQHF.

The gene calls are TRBV11-2 and TRBJ2-5; D not certain. The V gene lost 3 bases and the J gene lost 5 bases, with 4 bases spanning the gap. Germline assignment: CDR1 SGHAT and CDR2 FQNNGV. The CDR3 spans 11 residues. In nucleotides, the CDR3 is TGTGCCAGCAGCTTCGGGGAGACCCAGTACTTC. This sequence encodes CASSFGETQYF.

The rearrangement joins TRBV11-2 to TRBJ2-1; D is possibly TRBD2 (6 bases). Trimming cost V 1 base and J 10 bases, with 14 bases left between them. Germline CDR1 and CDR2: SGHAT and FQNNGV. The CDR3 totals 14 residues. CDR3 in amino acids: CASSLAVNLAEQFF. The CDR3 nucleotides read TGTGCCAGCAGCTTAGCAGTGAATCTAGCGGAGCAGTTCTTC.

V and J are TRBV4-3 and TRBJ1-4; perhaps TRBD1 as D (6 bases). Germline CDR1 reads LGHNA; CDR2 reads YSLEER. V was clipped by 0 bases and J by 5 bases, with 7 bases between them. CDR3 length: 14 amino acids. The CDR3 DNA follows: TGCGCCAGCAGCCAAGAGACAGGAAATGAAAAACTGTTTTTT. Amino acid sequence: CASSQETGNEKLFF.

As DNA, the CDR3 is TGTGCCAGCAGCCAAACCCTGGCCGGGTTCGAAGGACTCCCCAATGAGCAGTTCTTC. Translated, it gives CASSQTLAGFEGLPNEQFF. The chain combines TRBV7-2 with TRBJ2-1, with D perhaps matching TRBD2 (5 bases). The V end was cut by 5 bases, the J end by 6 bases, with 29 bases between. The length of the CDR3 is 19 residues. CDR1 and CDR2 (germline): SGHTA, FQGNSA.

This chain joins TRBV9 and TRBJ1-4; D is ambiguous. This CDR3 spans 14 amino acids. Germline CDR1 SGDLS, CDR2 YYNGEE. Trimming cost V 0 bases and J 5 bases, with 8 bases left between them. In nucleotides, the CDR3 is TGTGCCAGCAGCGTAGGGTGGAGAAATGAAAAACTGTTTTTT. Translation gives CASSVGWRNEKLFF.

The J gene is TRBJ1-1, the V gene TRBV10-2; no firm D call. The germline CDR1 and CDR2 sequences are WSHSY and SAAADI. CDR3 size: 13 residues. V lost 6 bases to trimming and J lost 0 bases, with 8 bases between them. The CDR3 is CASRNRLNTEAFF. CDR3 DNA sequence: TGCGCCAGCAGAAACCGGTTGAACACTGAAGCTTTCTTT.